The T cell receptor (beta chain) under discussion was sequenced for a study of blood T cell repertoires in COVID-19. Study-level background: In each case, the material was cDNA or gDNA derived from T cells, B-cell-depleted T cells, or PBMCs.

Germline CDR1 is LGHDT and CDR2 is YNNKEL (reference sequence). Trimming pared 3 bases from V and 8 bases from J, leaving 8 bases between. This CDR3 has 13 residues. Sequencing used immunoSEQ multiplex PCR; TCRdb keeps in-frame clones, though not all of them. In the table there are 250,000 to 350,000 clones, about 89% of which are singletons. This receptor was identified in a woman younger than 45 who had recovered from COVID-19. The chain is built from TRBV3-1 (or the pseudogene TRBV3-2) and TRBJ1-6, with D maybe TRBD1 (6 bases). The material sequenced was PBMCs or T cells enriched from blood (not recorded which). The CDR3 coding sequence is TGTGCCAGCAGCCAGAACAGGGATTCACCCCTCCACTTT. As protein: CASSQNRDSPLHF.